Listed below are T cell receptor beta chains from one sample, sequenced in a study of cytotoxic CD8 clonotypes in ibrutinib-treated CLL. The assay was immunoSEQ multiplex PCR, and TCRdb's table has in-frame clones only and misses some. Of 200,000 to 250,000 clones listed, 79% were seen once; the top ten hold about an eighth. The material sequenced was PBMCs, taken after 12 months of ibrutinib treatment. These receptors all come from a human donor with chronic lymphocytic leukemia. Each CDR3 is given with its conserved first and last residue. The order of the fields is J gene, clone size, V gene, D gene, CDR3 protein, CDR3 DNA. A D gene is named only where the DNA matches it firmly. Expanded clones are given a class, and other clones once, few, many or no size at all.

j_call: TRBJ2-5
clone_size: -
v_call: TRBV23-1
d_call: -
cdr3_aa: CASSQRTGRETQYF
cdr3_nt: TGCGCCAGCAGTCAACGAACGGGGCGGGAGACCCAGTACTTC

j_call: TRBJ2-7
clone_size: -
v_call: TRBV15
d_call: -
cdr3_aa: CATSRVPERYEQYF
cdr3_nt: TGTGCCACCAGCAGAGTTCCAGAACGCTACGAGCAGTACTTC

j_call: TRBJ2-1
clone_size: -
v_call: TRBV7-9
d_call: -
cdr3_aa: CASSSFRGVSYNEQFF
cdr3_nt: TGTGCCAGCAGCTCCTTTAGGGGGGTTTCATACAATGAGCAGTTCTTC

j_call: TRBJ2-3
clone_size: -
v_call: TRBV6-4
d_call: TRBD2
cdr3_aa: CASSDSTSGSDTQYF
cdr3_nt: TGTGCCAGCAGTGACTCAACTAGCGGGAGTGATACGCAGTATTTT

j_call: TRBJ2-3
clone_size: once
v_call: TRBV4-2
d_call: -
cdr3_aa: CASSQDKGDTQYF
cdr3_nt: TGTGCCAGCAGCCAAGATAAGGGAGATACGCAGTATTTT

j_call: TRBJ2-3
clone_size: -
v_call: TRBV11-2
d_call: -
cdr3_aa: CASSPEAPINTQYF
cdr3_nt: TGTGCCAGCAGCCCAGAAGCCCCCATAAATACGCAGTATTTT

j_call: TRBJ2-7
clone_size: -
v_call: TRBV28
d_call: -
cdr3_aa: CASSFTRYEQYF
cdr3_nt: TGTGCCAGCAGTTTTACCCGCTACGAGCAGTACTTC

j_call: TRBJ2-7
clone_size: few
v_call: TRBV25-1
d_call: TRBD1
cdr3_aa: CASPGDRGQDEQYF
cdr3_nt: TGTGCCAGCCCCGGCGACAGGGGGCAGGACGAGCAGTACTTC

j_call: TRBJ2-7
clone_size: -
v_call: TRBV6-6
d_call: TRBD1
cdr3_aa: CASSWGTAPSYEQYF
cdr3_nt: TGTGCCAGCAGTTGGGGGACAGCCCCCTCCTACGAGCAGTACTTC

j_call: TRBJ2-1
clone_size: -
v_call: TRBV5-1
d_call: -
cdr3_aa: CASSLQGGSYNEQFF
cdr3_nt: TGCGCCAGCAGCTTACAGGGTGGATCCTACAATGAGCAGTTCTTC

j_call: TRBJ2-3
clone_size: -
v_call: TRBV5-4
d_call: -
cdr3_aa: CASSLGRADTQYF
cdr3_nt: TGTGCCAGCAGCTTGGGCCGGGCAGATACGCAGTATTTT

j_call: TRBJ2-3
clone_size: many
v_call: TRBV11-2
d_call: -
cdr3_aa: CASSVDILTDTQYF
cdr3_nt: TGTGCCAGCAGCGTCGACATACTCACAGATACGCAGTATTTT

j_call: TRBJ2-1
clone_size: -
v_call: TRBV6-6
d_call: -
cdr3_aa: CASKGGSGHEQFF
cdr3_nt: TGTGCCAGCAAAGGAGGGAGTGGGCATGAGCAGTTCTTC

j_call: TRBJ2-1
clone_size: -
v_call: TRBV7-8
d_call: -
cdr3_aa: CASSLVYVSSYNEQFF
cdr3_nt: TGTGCCAGCAGCTTAGTATATGTGAGCTCCTACAATGAGCAGTTCTTC

j_call: TRBJ1-2
clone_size: -
v_call: TRBV28
d_call: -
cdr3_aa: CASSQGYGYTF
cdr3_nt: TGTGCCAGCAGTCAGGGGTACGGCTACACCTTC

j_call: TRBJ2-7
clone_size: -
v_call: TRBV6-1
d_call: TRBD1
cdr3_aa: CASSRPEGQNYEQYF
cdr3_nt: TGTGCCAGCAGCCGCCCCGAGGGACAGAACTACGAGCAGTACTTC